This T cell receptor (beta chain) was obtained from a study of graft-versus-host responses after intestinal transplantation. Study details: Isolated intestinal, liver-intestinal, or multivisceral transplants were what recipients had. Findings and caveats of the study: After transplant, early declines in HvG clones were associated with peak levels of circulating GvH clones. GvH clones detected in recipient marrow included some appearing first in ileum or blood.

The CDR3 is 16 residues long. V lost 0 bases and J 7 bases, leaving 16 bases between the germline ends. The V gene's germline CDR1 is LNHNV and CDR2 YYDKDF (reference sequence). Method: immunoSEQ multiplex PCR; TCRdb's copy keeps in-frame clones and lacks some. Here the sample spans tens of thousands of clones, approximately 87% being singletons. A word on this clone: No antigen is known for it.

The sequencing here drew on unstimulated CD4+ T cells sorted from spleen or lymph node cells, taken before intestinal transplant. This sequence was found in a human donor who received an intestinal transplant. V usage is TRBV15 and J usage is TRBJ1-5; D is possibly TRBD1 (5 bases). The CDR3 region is CATSREGGTGGQPQHF. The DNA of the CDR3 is TGTGCCACCAGCAGAGAGGGGGGGACTGGTGGACAGCCCCAGCATTTT.